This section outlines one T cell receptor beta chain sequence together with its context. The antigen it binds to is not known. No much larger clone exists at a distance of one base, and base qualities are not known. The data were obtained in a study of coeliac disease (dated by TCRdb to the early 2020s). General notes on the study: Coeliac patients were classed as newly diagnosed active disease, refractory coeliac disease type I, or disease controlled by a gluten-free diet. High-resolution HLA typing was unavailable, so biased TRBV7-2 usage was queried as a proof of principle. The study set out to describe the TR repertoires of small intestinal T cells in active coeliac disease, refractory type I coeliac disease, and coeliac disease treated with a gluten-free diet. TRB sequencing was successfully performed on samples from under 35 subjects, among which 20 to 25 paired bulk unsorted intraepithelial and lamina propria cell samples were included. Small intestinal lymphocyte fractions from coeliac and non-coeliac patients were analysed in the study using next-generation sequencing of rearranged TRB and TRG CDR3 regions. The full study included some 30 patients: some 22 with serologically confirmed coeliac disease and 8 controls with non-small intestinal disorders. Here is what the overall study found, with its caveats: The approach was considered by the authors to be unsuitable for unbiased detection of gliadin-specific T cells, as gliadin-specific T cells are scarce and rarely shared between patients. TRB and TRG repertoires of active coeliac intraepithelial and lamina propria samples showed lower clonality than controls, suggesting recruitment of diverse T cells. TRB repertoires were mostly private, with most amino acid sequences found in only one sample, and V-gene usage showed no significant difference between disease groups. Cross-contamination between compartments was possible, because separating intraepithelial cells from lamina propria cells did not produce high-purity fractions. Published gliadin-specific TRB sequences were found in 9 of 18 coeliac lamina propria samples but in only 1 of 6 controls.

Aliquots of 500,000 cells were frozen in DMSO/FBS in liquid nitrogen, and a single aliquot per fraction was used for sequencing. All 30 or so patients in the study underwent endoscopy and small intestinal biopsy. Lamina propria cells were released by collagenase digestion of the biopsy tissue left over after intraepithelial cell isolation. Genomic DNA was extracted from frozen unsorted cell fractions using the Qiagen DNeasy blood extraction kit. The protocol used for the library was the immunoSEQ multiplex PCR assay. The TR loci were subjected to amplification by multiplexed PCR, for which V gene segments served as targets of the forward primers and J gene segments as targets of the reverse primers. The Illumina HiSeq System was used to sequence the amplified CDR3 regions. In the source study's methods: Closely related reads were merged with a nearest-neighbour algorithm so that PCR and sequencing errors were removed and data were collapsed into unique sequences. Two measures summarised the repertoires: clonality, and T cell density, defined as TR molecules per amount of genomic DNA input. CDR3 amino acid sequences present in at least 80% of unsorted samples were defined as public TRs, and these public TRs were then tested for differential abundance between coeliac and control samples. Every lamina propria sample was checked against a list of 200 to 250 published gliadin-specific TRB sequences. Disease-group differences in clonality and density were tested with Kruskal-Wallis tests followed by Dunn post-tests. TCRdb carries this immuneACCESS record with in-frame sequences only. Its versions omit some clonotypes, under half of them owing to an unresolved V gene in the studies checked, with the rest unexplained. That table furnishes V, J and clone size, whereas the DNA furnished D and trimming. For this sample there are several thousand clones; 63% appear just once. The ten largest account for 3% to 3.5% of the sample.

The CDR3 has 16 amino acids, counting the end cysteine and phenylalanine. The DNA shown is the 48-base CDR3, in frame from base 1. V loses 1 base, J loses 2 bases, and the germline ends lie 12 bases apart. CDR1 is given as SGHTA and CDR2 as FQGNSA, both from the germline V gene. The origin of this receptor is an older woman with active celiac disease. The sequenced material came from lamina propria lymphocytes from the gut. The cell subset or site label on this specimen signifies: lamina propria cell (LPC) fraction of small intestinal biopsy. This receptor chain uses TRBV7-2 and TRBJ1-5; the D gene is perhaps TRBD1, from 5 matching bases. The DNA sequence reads TGTGCCAGCAGCTTAGTGGGGGGGAACGGCAATCAGCCCCAGCATTTT. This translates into CASSLVGGNGNQPQHF.